The 20 T cell receptor beta chains in this list originate from one sample, sequenced in a study of T cells after yellow fever vaccination (dated by TCRdb to between 2017 and 2020). Library construction relied on 5' RACE. TCRdb lists the instrument as Illumina HiSeq 2500. Using fastp at Q25 and MiXCR, TCRdb reprocessed the public reads and kept productive beta chains. One record per CDR3 amino acid sequence lists the most common genes and DNA. The sample profile shows hundreds of thousands of distinct CDR3 sequences; over 8% of them were found once. More than 15% of the sample belongs to the ten largest clones. Interpreted using the paper, the treatment or condition label stands for: live attenuated yellow fever vaccine strain. The specimen comprised PBMCs, sampled on the day of the first yellow fever vaccination. These TCRs come from a man aged 18 to 29 who received the YFV17D yellow fever vaccine.

This clonotype was counted ten times or more. This chain connects TRBV12-3 or TRBV12-4 to TRBJ2-7; D is uncertain. The CDR3 is 14 residues long. V lost 1 base and J 2 bases, leaving 9 bases between the germline ends. Here the CDR3 reads CASSLGGGPYEQYV. Here the CDR3 DNA reads TGTGCCAGCAGTTTAGGAGGTGGGCCCTACGAGCAGTACGTC.

The table lists this clonotype with a few counts. The V call is TRBV6-5, the J call TRBJ2-6; D might be TRBD2 (5 bases). V lost 4 bases, J lost 0 bases, and 7 bases lay in between. Germline assignment: CDR1 MNHEY and CDR2 SVGAGI. The CDR3 runs 15 residues. CDR3 protein: CASSSRDSGANVLTF. CDR3 coding DNA: TGTGCCAGCAGTTCCCGGGACTCTGGGGCCAACGTCCTGACTTTC.

This clonotype was counted only a few times. The J gene is TRBJ2-7, the V gene TRBV6-1, with D maybe TRBD2 (6 bases). V lost 9 bases, J lost 3 bases, and 18 bases lay in between. Germline CDR1 reads MNHNS; CDR2 reads SASEGT. This CDR3 comprises 14 residues. CDR3 in amino acids: CASTVSTGVYEQYF. The DNA of the CDR3 is TGTGCCAGTACCGTGTCGACGGGAGTCTACGAGCAGTACTTC.

This clonotype was picked up a small number of times. The chain couples TRBV20-1 to TRBJ2-5; TRBD1 or TRBD2 may be the D gene (5 bases each). The V gene's germline CDR1 is DFQATT and CDR2 SNEGSKA (reference sequence). This CDR3 comprises 11 residues. Written as DNA, the CDR3 is TGCAGCGCCGGGACCCTAGAGACCCAGTACTTC. Its translation is CSAGTLETQYF.

J is TRBJ2-1 and V is TRBV20-1; 8 nucleotides line up with TRBD1. Germline V gene lookup returns CDR1 DFQATT and CDR2 SNEGSKA (reference sequence). The CDR3 contains 14 residues. Germline trimming cut 6 bases from V and 4 bases from J; bases unmatched to any gene: 8. For the CDR3, the DNA is TGCAGTGCCACGACAGGGGCGAAGTACAATGAGCAGTTCTTC. As protein: CSATTGAKYNEQFF.

The V and J genes are TRBV10-3 and TRBJ1-5; 7 bases align to TRBD1. V was pared by 4 bases and J by 6 bases, with 9 bases of the junction left unmatched. Looked up from germline, CDR1 is ENHRY and CDR2 is SYGVKD. This CDR3 is built from 15 residues. The CDR3 reads CAISVLPTGTQPQHF. CDR3 bases: TGTGCCATCAGTGTCCTCCCGACAGGGACTCAGCCCCAGCATTTT.

The gene calls are TRBV5-1 and TRBJ2-1; 8 bases align to TRBD2. Germline lookup yields CDR1 SGHRS and CDR2 YFSETQ. The CDR3 runs to 15 residues. Unmatched junction bases numbered 11, after V lost 2 bases and J lost 10 bases. The CDR3 region has the DNA TGCGCCAGCAGCTTTGCGGTCGGGGGGGTCCAGGAGCAGTTCTTC. This translates into CASSFAVGGVQEQFF. Using reference TRBV5-1 and TRBJ2-1 for the parts outside the CDR3, the full variable domain is KAGVTQTPRYLIKTRGQQVTLSCSPISGHRSVSWYQQTPGQGLQFLFEYFSETQRNKGNFPGRFSGRQFSNSRSEMNVSTLELGDSALYLCASSFAVGGVQEQFFGPGTRLTVL.

This chain links TRBV11-2 with TRBJ2-7, with 7 bases fitting TRBD1. Trimming cost V 5 bases and J 7 bases; bases outside gene matches: 8. There are 13 residues in the CDR3. Germline values: CDR1 SGHAT, CDR2 FQNNGV. In DNA form, the CDR3 reads TGTGCCAGCAGCGTGGACAGGTCTGGAGAGCAGTACGTC. Translation gives CASSVDRSGEQYV.

The DNA of the CDR3 is TGCAGTGCTAGACAGGAGACGGGTTTCGTCAAGCAGTACGTC. Amino acid sequence: CSARQETGFVKQYV. This sequence joins TRBV20-1 and TRBJ2-7; no reliable D call. Trimming pared 2 bases from V and 8 bases from J, leaving 19 bases between. CDR1 DFQATT and CDR2 SNEGSKA come from the germline V gene (reference sequence). The CDR3 runs to 14 residues.

This clonotype was seen repeatedly, ten times or more. The CDR3 bases are TGTGCCAGCAGCCCCTCCGGGGACACGGATATGGCCGGCTACACCTTC. As protein: CASSPSGDTDMAGYTF. The genes are TRBV12-3 or TRBV12-4 and TRBJ1-2, with D possibly TRBD1 on 6 matching bases. V lost 6 bases and J 8 bases, leaving 25 bases between the germline ends. The CDR3 has 16 amino acids.

V and J are TRBV11-3 and TRBJ2-1, with a weak D call TRBD1 (6 bases). Trimming shortened V by 4 bases and J by 4 bases, and 17 bases separated the two germline ends. CDR1 and CDR2 (germline): SGHNT, YENEEA. The CDR3 runs to 16 residues. The DNA for the CDR3 is TGTGCCAGCAGCTCCTGGACAGCGTCCCCATACAATGAGCAGTTCTTC. Amino acids: CASSSWTASPYNEQFF.

The sample holds a few counts of this clonotype. The chain couples TRBV19 to TRBJ1-4; D unclear. Per germline, CDR1 LNHDA and CDR2 SQIVND (reference sequence). With 4 bases removed from V and 3 bases from J, the gap between germline ends came to 9 bases. The CDR3 runs to 14 residues. CDR3 region: CASSSRSPNEKLFF. The CDR3, as DNA: TGTGCCAGTAGTAGCAGGTCTCCTAATGAAAAACTGTTTTTT. Using reference TRBV19 and TRBJ1-4 for the parts outside the CDR3, the full variable domain is DGGITQSPKYLFRKEGQNVTLSCEQNLNHDAMYWYRQDPGQGLRLIYYSQIVNDFQKGDIAEGYSVSREKKESFPLTVTSAQKNPTAFYLCASSSRSPNEKLFFGSGTQLSVL.

This clonotype was found a few times. This chain uses TRBV7-2 with TRBJ1-6; D gene uncertain. This CDR3 has 13 amino acids. The V end was cut by 5 bases, the J end by 8 bases, with 10 bases between. The germline CDR1 and CDR2 sequences are SGHTA and FQGNSA. The CDR3 DNA sequence: TGTGCCAGCAGCCCCCACACTGATTCACCCCTCCACTTT. Its protein product is CASSPHTDSPLHF.

This clonotype was detected many times. The gene calls are TRBV5-1 and TRBJ2-2, with D perhaps matching TRBD2 (5 bases). The CDR3 is made up of 14 amino acids. Deletions cut 3 bases from V and 3 bases from J, with 9 bases between. Germline V gives CDR1 SGHRS, CDR2 YFSETQ. CDR3: CASSSRGDTGELFF. CDR3 in DNA: TGCGCCAGCAGCTCCCGGGGTGACACCGGGGAGCTGTTTTTT. Supplemented by reference TRBV5-1 and TRBJ2-2, the full variable domain reads KAGVTQTPRYLIKTRGQQVTLSCSPISGHRSVSWYQQTPGQGLQFLFEYFSETQRNKGNFPGRFSGRQFSNSRSEMNVSTLELGDSALYLCASSSRGDTGELFFGEGSRLTVL.

The genes are TRBV28 and TRBJ2-2; possibly TRBD1 or TRBD2 for D (5 bases each). Per germline, CDR1 MDHEN and CDR2 SYDVKM. V shed 9 bases and J shed 4 bases, with 18 bases lying between them. The CDR3 runs to 15 residues. CDR3 DNA sequence: TGTGCCAGTAGAACCCCCGGGACCCGCACCGGGGAGCTGTTTTTT. Translating gives CASRTPGTRTGELFF.

The rearrangement links TRBV7-2 to TRBJ2-1; 12 bases map to TRBD2. Losses at the gene ends were 7 bases for V and 7 bases for J; bases not matched to a gene: 8. Germline V gives CDR1 SGHTA, CDR2 FQGNSA. The CDR3 runs to 15 residues. CDR3 in amino acids: CASIRASGGANEQFF. The CDR3 DNA sequence: TGTGCCAGCATCCGGGCTAGCGGGGGGGCGAATGAGCAGTTCTTC.

This clonotype appeared many times. The chain uses TRBV7-8 and TRBJ2-3; D is possibly TRBD1 (6 bases). V lost 6 bases and J lost 2, with 12 bases in between. The CDR3 is 14 residues long. CDR1 and CDR2 (germline): SGHVS, FQNEAQ. DNA of the CDR3: TGTGCCAGCAGTCCCGACAGGTTCACAGATACGCAGTATTTT. Translating it yields CASSPDRFTDTQYF.

In its sample, this clonotype was seen many times. The rearrangement joins TRBV12-3 or TRBV12-4 to TRBJ1-3; D is unresolved. The CDR3 is 11 residues long. Trimming removed 6 bases at V and 4 bases at J, with 4 bases between. CDR3 nucleotide sequence: TGTGCCAGCAGCTTCGGAAACACCATATATTTT. Its translation: CASSFGNTIYF.

This clonotype was seen a handful of times. V and J are TRBV4-1 and TRBJ2-7; 10 nucleotides match TRBD2. V lost 1 base and J lost 3; bases outside the gene matches: 3. This CDR3 is built from 15 residues. Per germline, CDR1 MGHRA and CDR2 YSYEKL. CDR3 amino acids: CASSQATSGVYEQYF. The DNA of the CDR3 is TGCGCCAGCAGCCAAGCAACTAGCGGGGTCTACGAGCAGTACTTC.

The rearrangement links TRBV18 to TRBJ1-1; a possible D gene is TRBD1 (6 bases). Trimming took 3 bases from V and 3 from J, leaving 11 bases between them. There are 14 residues in the CDR3. Germline lookup yields CDR1 KGHSH and CDR2 LQKENI. The DNA of the CDR3 is TGTGCCAGCTCACCGGGGGCGCGGGACACTGAAGCTTTCTTT. It is translated as CASSPGARDTEAFF.